This TCR beta chain was identified in a study of T cells in Graves' hyperthyroidism and ophthalmopathy. Researchers took RNA transcripts and amplified the TCR beta CDR3 regions from them. A first-round RT-PCR of the TCR CDR3 used the HTBI primer set. TCRdb ran MiXCR on the multiplex PCR reads and lists one entry per CDR3 protein. The table has about half a million distinct CDR3 sequences, roughly 24% seen once. The CDR3 has 13 amino acids. Germline V gene lookup returns CDR1 MNHNS and CDR2 SASEGT. V trimming: 7 bases; J trimming: 9 bases; junction bases outside the gene matches: 6. Sequencing used blood. This chain links TRBV6-1 with TRBJ1-5, with 10 nucleotides matching TRBD1. The receptor was isolated from a woman aged 25-40 years with Graves' ophthalmopathy. In DNA form, the CDR3 reads TGTGCCAGCAAAGGGACAGGGGATCGGCCCCAGCATTTT. This gives the protein CASKGTGDRPQHF.